This T cell receptor beta chain was recovered during a study of T cells in Graves' hyperthyroidism and ophthalmopathy. The CDR3 sequence is 13 residues long. V was clipped by 4 bases and J by 7 bases; unmatched bases: 7. The germline CDR1 and CDR2 sequences are SGHRS and YFSETQ. From RNA transcripts, TCR beta CDR3 regions were amplified. The HTBI primer set drove a first-round RT-PCR of the TCR CDR3. Via MiXCR, TCRdb re-called the multiplex PCR reads, giving one row per CDR3 protein. Among some 500,000 distinct CDR3 sequences, around 24% were seen once, and the ten largest hold 11%. The sample consisted of blood. The J gene is TRBJ1-2, the V gene TRBV5-1, with 7 bases lining up with TRBD1. The origin of this receptor is a young woman with Graves' ophthalmopathy. This chain's CDR3 is CASSPTGVAGYTF. The DNA of the CDR3 is TGCGCCAGCAGCCCTACAGGGGTGGCTGGCTACACCTTC.